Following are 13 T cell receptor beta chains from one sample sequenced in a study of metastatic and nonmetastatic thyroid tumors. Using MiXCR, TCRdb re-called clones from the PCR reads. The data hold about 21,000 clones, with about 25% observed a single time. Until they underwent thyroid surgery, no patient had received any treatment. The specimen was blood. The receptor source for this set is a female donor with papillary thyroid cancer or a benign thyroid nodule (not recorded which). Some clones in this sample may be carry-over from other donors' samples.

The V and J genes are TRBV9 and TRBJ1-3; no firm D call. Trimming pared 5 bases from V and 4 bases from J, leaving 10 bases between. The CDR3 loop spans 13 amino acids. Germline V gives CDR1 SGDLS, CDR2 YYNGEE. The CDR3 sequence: CASRGGNGNTIYF. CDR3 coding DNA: TGTGCCAGCAGGGGAGGGAACGGAAACACCATATATTTT.

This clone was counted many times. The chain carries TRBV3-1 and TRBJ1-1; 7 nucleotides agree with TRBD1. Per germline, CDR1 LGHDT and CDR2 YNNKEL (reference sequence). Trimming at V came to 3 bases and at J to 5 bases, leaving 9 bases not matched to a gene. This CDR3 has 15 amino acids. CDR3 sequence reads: CASSQGRGQRTEAFF. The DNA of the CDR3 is TGTGCCAGCAGCCAGGGGAGGGGACAGAGGACTGAAGCTTTCTTT.

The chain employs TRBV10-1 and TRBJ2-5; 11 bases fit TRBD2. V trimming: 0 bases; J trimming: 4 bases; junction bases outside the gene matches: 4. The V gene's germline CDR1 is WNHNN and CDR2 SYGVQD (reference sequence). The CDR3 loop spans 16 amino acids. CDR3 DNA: TGCGCCAGCAGTGAGTCCGGGACTAGCGGAGGAGAGACCCAGTACTTC. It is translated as CASSESGTSGGETQYF.

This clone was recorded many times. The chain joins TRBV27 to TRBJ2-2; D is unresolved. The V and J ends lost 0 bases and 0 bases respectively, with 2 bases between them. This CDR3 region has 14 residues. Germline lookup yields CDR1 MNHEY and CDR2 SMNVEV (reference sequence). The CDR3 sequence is CASSLSANTGELFF. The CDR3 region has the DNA TGTGCCAGCAGTTTATCTGCGAACACCGGGGAGCTGTTTTTT.

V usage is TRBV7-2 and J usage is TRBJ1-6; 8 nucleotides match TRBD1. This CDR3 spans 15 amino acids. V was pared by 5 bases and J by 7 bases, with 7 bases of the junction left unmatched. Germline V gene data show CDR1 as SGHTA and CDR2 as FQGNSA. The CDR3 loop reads CASSIHGQGNSPLHF. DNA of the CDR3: TGTGCCAGCAGCATACATGGACAGGGAAATTCACCCCTCCACTTT.

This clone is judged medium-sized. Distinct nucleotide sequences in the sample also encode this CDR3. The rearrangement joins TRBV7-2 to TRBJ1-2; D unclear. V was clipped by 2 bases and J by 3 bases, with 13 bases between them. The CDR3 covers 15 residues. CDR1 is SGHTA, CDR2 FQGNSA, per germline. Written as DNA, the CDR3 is TGTGCCAGCAGCTTATCCGGTCTCACGGACTATGGCTACACCTTC. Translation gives CASSLSGLTDYGYTF.

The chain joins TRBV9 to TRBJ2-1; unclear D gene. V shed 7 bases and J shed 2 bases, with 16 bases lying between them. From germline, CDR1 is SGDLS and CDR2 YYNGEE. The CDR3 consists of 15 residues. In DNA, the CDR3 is TGTGCCAGCTCCATTACGGAGCAGGCCTACAATGAGCAGTTCTTC. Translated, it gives CASSITEQAYNEQFF.

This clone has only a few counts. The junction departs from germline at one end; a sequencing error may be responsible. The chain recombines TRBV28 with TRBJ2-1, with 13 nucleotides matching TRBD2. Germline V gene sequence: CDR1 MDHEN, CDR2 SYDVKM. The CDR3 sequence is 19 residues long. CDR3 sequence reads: CACSNPGTSGARSYNEQFF. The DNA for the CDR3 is TGTGCCTGCAGTAACCCCGGGACTAGCGGGGCGAGGTCATACAATGAGCAGTTCTTC. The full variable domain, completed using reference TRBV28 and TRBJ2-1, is DVKVTQSSRYLVKRTGEKVFLECVQDMDHENMFWYRQDPGLGLRLIYFSYDVKMKEKGDIPEGYSVSREKKERFSLILESASTNQTSMYLCACSNPGTSGARSYNEQFFGPGTRLTVL.

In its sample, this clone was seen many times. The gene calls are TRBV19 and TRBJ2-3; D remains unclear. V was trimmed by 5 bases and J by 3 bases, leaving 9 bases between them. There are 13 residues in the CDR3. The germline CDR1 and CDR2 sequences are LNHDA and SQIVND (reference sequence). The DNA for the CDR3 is TGTGCCAGTAGTCTGGGTGTTACAGATACGCAGTATTTT. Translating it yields CASSLGVTDTQYF.

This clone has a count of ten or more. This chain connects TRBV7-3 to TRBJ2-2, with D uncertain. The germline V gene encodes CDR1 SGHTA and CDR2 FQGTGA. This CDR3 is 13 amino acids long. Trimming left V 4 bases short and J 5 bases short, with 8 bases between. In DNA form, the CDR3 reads TGTGCCAGCAGCTCCAAGGGAACCGGGGAGCTGTTTTTT. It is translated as CASSSKGTGELFF.

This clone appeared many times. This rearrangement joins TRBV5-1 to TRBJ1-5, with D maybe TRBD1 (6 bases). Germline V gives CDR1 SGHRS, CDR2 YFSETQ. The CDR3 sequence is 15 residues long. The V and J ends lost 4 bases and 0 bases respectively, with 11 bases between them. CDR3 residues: CASSEQGNSNQPQHF. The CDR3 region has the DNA TGCGCCAGCAGCGAACAGGGTAATAGCAATCAGCCCCAGCATTTT.

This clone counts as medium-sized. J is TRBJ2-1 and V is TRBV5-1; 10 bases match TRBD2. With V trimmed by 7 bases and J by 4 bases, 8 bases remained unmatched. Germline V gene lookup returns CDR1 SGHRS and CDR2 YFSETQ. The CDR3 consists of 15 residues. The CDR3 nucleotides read TGCGCCAGCCGCACTAGCGGGGCCTCTTACAATGAGCAGTTCTTC. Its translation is CASRTSGASYNEQFF.

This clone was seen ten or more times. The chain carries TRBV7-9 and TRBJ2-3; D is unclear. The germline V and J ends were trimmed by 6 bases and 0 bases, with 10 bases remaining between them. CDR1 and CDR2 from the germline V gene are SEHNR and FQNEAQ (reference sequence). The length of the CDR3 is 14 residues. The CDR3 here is CASRYSPSTDTQYF. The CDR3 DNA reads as TGTGCCAGCAGGTATAGCCCCAGCACAGATACGCAGTATTTT.